This T cell receptor beta chain was obtained from a study of neurological immune-mediated disorders. General study points: Patients with HTLV-1-associated myelopathy showed the most TCR clonal expansion. Those with multiple sclerosis showed the least, falling below healthy controls. Private repertoires in all groups were suggested by the finding that expanded clones across subjects shared no CDR3 amino acid sequences.

With V trimmed by 0 bases and J by 0 bases, 3 bases remained unmatched. Germline assignment: CDR1 SGHRS and CDR2 YFSETQ. This CDR3 region has 16 residues. Regarding time point: longitudinal time-point 3. The yield of each sequencing run was over 170 million TCR-beta sequences from 15-18 subjects. TCRdb reprocessed the 5' RACE reads via MiXCR and lists one record per CDR3 protein. Among over 90,000 distinct CDR3 sequences listed, about a tenth were seen once. There are many counts of this clonotype. The antigen remains unidentified. The V call is TRBV5-1, the J call TRBJ2-3, with 8 bases aligning to TRBD1. Sequenced material: PBMCs. This receptor was obtained from a female donor with HTLV-1-associated myelopathy (HAM/TSP). CDR3 sequence: CASSLAGGLSTDTQYF. CDR3 DNA: TGCGCCAGCAGCTTGGCAGGGGGCTTGAGCACAGATACGCAGTATTTT. The variable domain in full, with the rest retrieved from reference TRBV5-1 and TRBJ2-3, is KAGVTQTPRYLIKTRGQQVTLSCSPISGHRSVSWYQQTPGQGLQFLFEYFSETQRNKGNFPGRFSGRQFSNSRSEMNVSTLELGDSALYLCASSLAGGLSTDTQYFGPGTRLTVL.